This TCR beta chain was profiled in a study of T cells expressing NK-cell markers. Study in general: Repertoires of TCR beta were obtained from T cells sorted as CD3+CD56+NKG2C+, CD3+CD56+NKG2C- and CD3+CD56-NKG2C+. Sequenced donors, eight in total, included seven who were HCMV-seropositive and one who was seronegative. Findings and limits, study-wide: The CD3+CD56-NKG2C+ fraction was also led by these clonotypes in several donors. It remained uncertain whether the expanded NKG2C+ T cell clones were specific for HCMV antigens.

The germline gives CDR1 DFQATT, CDR2 SNEGSKA (reference sequence). The CDR3 consists of 12 residues. Concerning this clonotype: Its specificity is not known.

TCRdb processed the 5' RACE reads again and assigns one entry to each CDR3 protein, with no DNA. Reported are 350,000 to 450,000 distinct CDR3 sequences; the ten largest clones contain roughly 5.2%. The receptor comes from a man aged 18 to 70 in good health. Sequenced: blood T cells: a sorted CD56 or NKG2C T cell subset, CD4+ or CD8+ T cells, or bulk PBMC T cells (not recorded which). The chain links TRBV20-1 to TRBJ2-5; TCRdb indicates TRBD2, and absent DNA this call remains unverified. The chain's CDR3 is CSGGRGQETQYF.